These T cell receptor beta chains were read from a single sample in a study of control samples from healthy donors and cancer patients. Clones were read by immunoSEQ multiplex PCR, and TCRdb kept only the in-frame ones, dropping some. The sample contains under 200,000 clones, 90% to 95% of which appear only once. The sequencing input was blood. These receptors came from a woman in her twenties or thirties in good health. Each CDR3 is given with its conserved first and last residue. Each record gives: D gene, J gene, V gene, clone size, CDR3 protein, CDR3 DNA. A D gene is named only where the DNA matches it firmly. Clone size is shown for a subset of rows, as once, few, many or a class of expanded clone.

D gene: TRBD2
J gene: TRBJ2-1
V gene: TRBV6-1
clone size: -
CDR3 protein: CASSERGGNEQFF
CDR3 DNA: TGTGCCAGCAGTGAGCGGGGGGGGAATGAGCAGTTCTTC

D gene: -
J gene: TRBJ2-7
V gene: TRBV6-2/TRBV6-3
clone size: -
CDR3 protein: CASSTSPTYEQYF
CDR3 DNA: TGTGCCAGCAGCACTAGCCCCACCTACGAGCAGTACTTC

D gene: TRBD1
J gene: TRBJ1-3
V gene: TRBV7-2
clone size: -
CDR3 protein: CASSLTGGSGNTIYF
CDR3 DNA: TGTGCCAGCAGCTTAACAGGGGGCTCGGGAAACACCATATATTTT

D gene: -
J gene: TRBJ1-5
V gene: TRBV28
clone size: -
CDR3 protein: CASSQGLQPQHF
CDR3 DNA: TGTGCCAGCAGTCAGGGCTTGCAGCCCCAGCATTTT

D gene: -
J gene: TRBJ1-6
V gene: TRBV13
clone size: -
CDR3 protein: CASSLSLGNSPLHF
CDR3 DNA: TGTGCCAGCAGCTTATCTCTGGGAAATTCACCCCTCCACTTT

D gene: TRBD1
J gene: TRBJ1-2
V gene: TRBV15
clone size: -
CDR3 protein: CATSRNRGVNYGYTF
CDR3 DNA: TGTGCCACCAGCAGAAACAGGGGAGTTAACTATGGCTACACCTTC

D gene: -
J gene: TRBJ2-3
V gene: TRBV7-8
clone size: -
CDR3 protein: CASSLAGVDTQYF
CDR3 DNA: TGTGCCAGCAGCTTGGCAGGAGTCGATACGCAGTATTTT

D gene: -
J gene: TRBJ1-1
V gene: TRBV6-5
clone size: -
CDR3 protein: CASRGRTNTEAFF
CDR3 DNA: TGTGCCAGCAGAGGACGGACGAACACTGAAGCTTTCTTT

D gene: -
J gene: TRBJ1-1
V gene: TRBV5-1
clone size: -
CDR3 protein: CASSLGLPNTEAFF
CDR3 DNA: TGCGCCAGCAGCTTGGGGCTACCGAACACTGAAGCTTTCTTT

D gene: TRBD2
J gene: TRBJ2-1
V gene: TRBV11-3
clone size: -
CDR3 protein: CASSPRLAGSSYNEQFF
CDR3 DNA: TGTGCCAGCAGCCCTCGACTAGCGGGTTCCTCCTACAATGAGCAGTTCTTC

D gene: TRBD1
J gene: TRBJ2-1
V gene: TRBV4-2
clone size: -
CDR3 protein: CASSHPGTDNEQFF
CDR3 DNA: TGTGCCAGCAGCCACCCCGGGACAGACAATGAGCAGTTCTTC

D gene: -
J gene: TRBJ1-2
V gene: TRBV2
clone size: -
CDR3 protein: CASSEIRETGYTF
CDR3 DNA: TGTGCCAGCAGTGAGATCAGGGAGACTGGCTACACCTTC

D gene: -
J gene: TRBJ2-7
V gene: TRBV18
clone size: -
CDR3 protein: CASSPRLAEQYF
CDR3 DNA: TGTGCCAGCTCACCACGGCTAGCCGAGCAGTACTTC

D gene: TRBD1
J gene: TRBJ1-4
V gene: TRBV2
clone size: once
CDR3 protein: CASSPGQGEVEKLFF
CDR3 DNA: TGTGCCAGCAGTCCCGGACAGGGAGAGGTAGAAAAACTGTTTTTT

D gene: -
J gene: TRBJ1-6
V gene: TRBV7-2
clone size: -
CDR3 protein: CASSPWTSSYNSPLHF
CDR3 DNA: TGTGCCAGCAGCCCCTGGACGAGCTCCTATAATTCACCCCTCCACTTT

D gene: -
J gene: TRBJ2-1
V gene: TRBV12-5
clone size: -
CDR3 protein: CASGYSRRPSSYNEQFF
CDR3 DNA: TGTGCTAGTGGTTACTCACGGCGGCCCAGCTCCTACAATGAGCAGTTCTTC

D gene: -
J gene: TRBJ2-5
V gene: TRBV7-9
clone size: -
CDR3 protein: CASSLARGETQYF
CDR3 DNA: TGTGCCAGCAGCTTAGCGAGGGGAGAGACCCAGTACTTC

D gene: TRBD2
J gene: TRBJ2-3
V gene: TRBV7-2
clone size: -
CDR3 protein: CASTDRDRGRTSGQYF
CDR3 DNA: TGTGCCAGCACCGACCGCGACAGGGGCCGGACTAGCGGGCAGTATTTT

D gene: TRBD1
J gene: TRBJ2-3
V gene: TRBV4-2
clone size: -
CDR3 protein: CASSRDRTGRLADTQYF
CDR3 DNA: TGTGCCAGCAGCCGCGACCGGACAGGGCGTTTAGCAGATACGCAGTATTTT

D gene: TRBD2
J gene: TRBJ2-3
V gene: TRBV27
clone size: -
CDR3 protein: CASSPHLTSGSIDTQYF
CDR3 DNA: TGTGCCAGCAGTCCCCACTTGACTAGCGGGAGTATAGATACGCAGTATTTT

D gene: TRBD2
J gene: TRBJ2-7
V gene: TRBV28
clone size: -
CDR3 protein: CASSPQTSGRAYEQYF
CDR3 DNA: TGTGCCAGCAGTCCCCAGACTAGCGGGAGGGCCTACGAGCAGTACTTC

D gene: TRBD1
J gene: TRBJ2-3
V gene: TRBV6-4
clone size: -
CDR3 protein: CASSGQGGTDTQYF
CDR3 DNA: TGTGCCAGCAGTGGACAGGGGGGCACAGATACGCAGTATTTT